This is a list of T cell receptor beta chains from one sample in a study of T-cell reconstitution after alpha-beta-depleted transplantation in children. TCRdb reprocessed the PCR reads via MiXCR and lists one record per CDR3 protein. The table records 65,000 to 85,000 distinct CDR3 sequences, roughly 10% of them present only once. This material consisted of PBMCs, taken before TCRalphabeta/CD19-depleted stem cell transplant. The origin of the receptors is a boy between 5 and 17 years old with acute myeloid leukemia, due to receive a stem cell transplant. Both conserved end residues are part of each CDR3. D genes are given only for firm matches. Size is omitted from some rows. Given values are once, few, many or a class for expanded clones.

V	size	length	J	D	DNA	CDR3
TRBV2	many	15	TRBJ1-1	-	TGTGCCAGGGTTAGGGTTAAAGGCATGAACACTGAAGCTTTCTTT	CARVRVKGMNTEAFF
TRBV7-8	many	17	TRBJ2-1	TRBD2	TGTGCCAGCAGCTTAGCGGTACTAGCGGGTCGTTACAATGAGCAGTTCTTC	CASSLAVLAGRYNEQFF
TRBV3-1	many	11	TRBJ1-3	-	TGTGCCAGCAGAAATGGAAACACCATATATTTT	CASRNGNTIYF
TRBV6-5	many	15	TRBJ2-3	-	TGTGCCAGCAGTTACGTGGGGAAGAGGGAAGATACGCAGTATTTT	CASSYVGKREDTQYF
TRBV5-1	many	17	TRBJ2-6	TRBD1	TGCGCCAGCAGCTTCAGGGACAGGCCCTCTGGGGCCAACGTCCTGACTTTC	CASSFRDRPSGANVLTF
TRBV10-3	many	13	TRBJ2-3	-	TGTGCCATCAGTGCGGGAGCTCCGGATACGCAGTATTTT	CAISAGAPDTQYF
TRBV7-6	many	17	TRBJ2-3	-	TGTGCCAGCAGCTTAGATGGCTTCGCTACAATCACAGATACGCAGTATTTT	CASSLDGFATITDTQYF
TRBV3-1	many	14	TRBJ2-4	-	TGTGCCAGCAGCCAAGCGAGGGGCAAAAACATTCAGTACTTC	CASSQARGKNIQYF
TRBV9	many	16	TRBJ2-7	-	TGTGCCAGCGGCAAACTACCCGGGACACCCTCCTACGAGCAGTACTTC	CASGKLPGTPSYEQYF
TRBV12-3/TRBV12-4	-	13	TRBJ1-2	-	TGTGCCAGCAGTTTAGCAGCAGGGGCGGGCTACACCTTC	CASSLAAGAGYTF
TRBV20-1	-	13	TRBJ2-5	TRBD1	TGCAGTGCCTCGGACAGGTTGGGGGTGACCCAGTACTTC	CSASDRLGVTQYF
TRBV27	many	13	TRBJ2-7	-	TGTGCCAGCAGTTTAAGAAACCCCTACGAGCAGTACTTC	CASSLRNPYEQYF
TRBV12-3/TRBV12-4	many	14	TRBJ2-2	-	TGTGCCAGCTCTGGGGGACAGAACACCGGGGAGCTGTTTTTT	CASSGGQNTGELFF
TRBV6-5	-	14	TRBJ2-1	-	TGTGCCAGCAGTTACTCCGGACCCCCAAATGAGCAGTTCTTC	CASSYSGPPNEQFF
TRBV7-9	-	14	TRBJ1-1	-	TGTGCCAGCAGCTTAGCTTCAGGGAACACTGAAGCTTTCTTT	CASSLASGNTEAFF
TRBV5-1	many	14	TRBJ2-7	-	TGCGCCAGCGCGGGGAACAGGCTCTCCTACGAGCAGTACTTC	CASAGNRLSYEQYF
TRBV20-1	many	16	TRBJ2-1	-	TGCAGTGCCAAAGGGGTCGGCGGAATGTACAGGAGTGAGCAGTTCTTC	CSAKGVGGMYRSEQFF
TRBV7-9	many	15	TRBJ2-1	TRBD2	TGTGCCAGCATGTTGAGCAGCGGGAGGGGGAATGAGCAGTTCTTC	CASMLSSGRGNEQFF
TRBV7-9	many	14	TRBJ2-7	-	TGTGCCAGCAGCTTTGGTAGCGGTACCTACGAGCAGTACTTC	CASSFGSGTYEQYF